Shown below are 2 T cell receptor beta chains from a single sample sequenced in a study of PD-L1 blockade in urothelial cancer. The time point: pretreatment peripheral blood. This table comes from immunoSEQ multiplex PCR, and its TCRdb copy is limited to in-frame clones, with some not included. The sample lists tens of thousands of clones, under 90% occurring once. Sequences were derived from PBMCs, sampled around atezolizumab (anti-PD-L1) treatment. Receptor source: a man between 65 and 85 years old with urothelial cancer.

The CDR3 bases are TGTGCCAGCAGGGAGACTGCAGGGTCCTACAATGAGCAGTTCTTC. Translation gives CASRETAGSYNEQFF. The chain recombines TRBV2 with TRBJ2-1; TRBD1 might be the D (5 bases). This CDR3 comprises 15 residues. V lost 6 bases, J lost 1 base, and 13 bases lay in between. The germline V gene has CDR1 SNHLY and CDR2 FYNNEI. The whole variable domain, remainder taken from reference TRBV2 and TRBJ2-1, is EPEVTQTPSHQVTQMGQEVILRCVPISNHLYFYWYRQILGQKVEFLVSFYNNEISEKSEIFDDQFSVERPDGSNFTLKIRSTKLEDSAMYFCASRETAGSYNEQFFGPGTRLTVL.

This sequence joins TRBV28 and TRBJ2-1; 15 bases match TRBD2. Trimming removed 5 bases from V and 14 bases from J; junction bases left unmatched: 16. CDR3 length: 17 residues. Germline values: CDR1 MDHEN, CDR2 SYDVKM. The CDR3 here is CASSPPGLAGGPGGEFF. CDR3 in DNA: TGTGCCAGCAGTCCCCCCGGACTAGCGGGAGGGCCAGGTGGGGAGTTCTTC.